The clone carrying this T cell receptor beta chain was counted between two and nine times. Antigen specificity is unknown. The data originate from a study of T cells after yellow fever vaccination. About the study: Fractions of limited cellularity were prepared by means of SMART-Seq v4 Ultra Low Input.

CDR1 is SGHAT and CDR2 is FQNNGV in the germline V gene. Trimming removed 0 bases at V and 6 bases at J, with 17 bases between. CDR3 length: 17 amino acids. Generation of TCR cDNA used 5'RACE template switching (which added a universal primer site and UMIs). TCRdb used MiXCR to reprocess the 5' RACE reads, holding one entry per CDR3 protein. The table records 170,000 or so distinct CDR3 sequences, roughly 6.2% of them present only once. Study-wide findings and caveats: Any FACS-sorted repertoire could hold abundant clonotypes that contaminate it from the bulk population.

The clonotype originates from a man in his late teens or twenties who received the YFV17D yellow fever vaccine. The sequencing here drew on CD4+ T cells sorted from PBMCs, taken on the day of the first yellow fever vaccination. This sequence joins TRBV11-2 and TRBJ2-2; D might be TRBD1 (5 bases). The CDR3 DNA sequence: TGTGCCAGCAGCTTAGAACTGTCAGGGTATTACGCCGGGGAGCTGTTTTTT. Translated, it gives CASSLELSGYYAGELFF. Full variable domain (outside the CDR3, taken from reference TRBV11-2 and TRBJ2-2): EAGVAQSPRYKIIEKRQSVAFWCNPISGHATLYWYQQILGQGPKLLIQFQNNGVVDDSQLPKDRFSAERLKGVDSTLKIQPAKLEDSAVYLCASSLELSGYYAGELFFGEGSRLTVL.